This is a list of T cell receptor beta chains from one sample in a study of blood T cell repertoires in COVID-19. The assay was immunoSEQ multiplex PCR, and TCRdb's table has in-frame clones only and misses some. The data contain about 93,000 clones, about 80% of them singletons. The specimen sequenced was peripheral blood. The receptors were sampled from a human donor in a cohort sampled during active COVID-19. The CDR3 runs from the conserved cysteine through the conserved F or W.

v_gene	j_gene	CDR3aa
TRBV5-1	TRBJ1-1	CASSLRQGGTEAFF
TRBV28	TRBJ1-4	CASEQREKLFF
TRBV3-1/TRBV3-2	TRBJ1-5	CASSDFWHHQPQHF
TRBV10-3	TRBJ2-1	CATRGRLETSSYNEQFF
TRBV6-1	TRBJ1-4	CASSEGQGREKLFF
TRBV28	TRBJ1-2	CASINTGTDGYTF
TRBV13	TRBJ2-3	CASSSRRGAQPGTDTQYF
TRBV28	TRBJ1-4	CASSFSNEKLFF
TRBV11-2	TRBJ2-1	CASSLDLPLAGGGNEQFF
TRBV13	TRBJ2-3	CASSLRSSTDTQYF
TRBV10-1	TRBJ2-3	CASSRQGGRDTQYF
TRBV28	TRBJ2-7	CASRTPAGTSYEQYF
TRBV4-1	TRBJ2-3	CASSQGPTSGYTDTQYF
TRBV5-1	TRBJ2-2	CASGVGLAGAGELFF
TRBV3-1/TRBV3-2	TRBJ2-1	CASSQELAGEQFF
TRBV24-1	TRBJ2-1	CATSESGGNNEQFF
TRBV7-2	TRBJ2-1	CASSLGLGLISNEQFF
TRBV5-1	TRBJ1-2	CASRAESGGYTF
TRBV5-6	TRBJ1-5	CASSLDPSGGQPQHF
TRBV7-2	TRBJ2-4	CASSLTGLNIQYF
TRBV27	TRBJ2-1	CASSPWRDSPGEQFF
TRBV9	TRBJ2-1	CASSVTGQGAYNEQFF